This T cell receptor beta chain was found in a study of OX40 agonist ivuxolimab in advanced cancers. At the level of the study: Three partial responders included one hepatocellular carcinoma patient and two cutaneous melanoma patients. General study results and limits: The antigens recognized by the expanded peripheral T cells, that is their antigen specificity, were not determined. Blood T cells, both CD4+ and CD8+, expanded clonally by week 6 at 0.1 to 3.0 mg/kg.

The CDR3 consists of 15 residues. Germline V gives CDR1 SGDLS, CDR2 YYNGEE. V was pared by 0 bases and J by 6 bases, with 12 bases between. On this clone: Its antigen is not identified.

TCRdb keeps only in-frame clones here, not all; method: immunoSEQ multiplex PCR. The sample lists tens of thousands of clones, roughly nine tenths occurring once. V gene TRBV9 combines with J gene TRBJ2-2; D might be TRBD2 (5 bases). Source: CD4+ or CD8+ T cells sorted from blood, taken in a trial of the OX40 agonist ivuxolimab. The TCR originated in an adult with an advanced solid tumor such as melanoma, head and neck, liver or kidney cancer. This CDR3 reads CASSVEGGGAGELFF. The CDR3 DNA reads TGTGCCAGCAGCGTAGAGGGTGGAGGCGCCGGGGAGCTGTTTTTT.